This is a list of T cell receptor beta chains from one sample in a study of OX40 agonist ivuxolimab in advanced cancers. Profiling relied on immunoSEQ multiplex PCR, and the TCRdb table lists in-frame clones only, not all of them. Here the sample spans tens of thousands of clones, around nine tenths being singletons. The sample was CD4+ or CD8+ T cells sorted from blood, taken in a trial of the OX40 agonist ivuxolimab. Every receptor here comes from an adult with an advanced solid tumor such as melanoma, head and neck, liver or kidney cancer. Both conserved end residues are part of each CDR3. Fields, in order: CDR3 protein, CDR3 DNA, clone size, V gene, J gene, D gene. The D gene is left open where the match is weak. Expanded clones are given a class, and other clones once, few, many or no size at all.

CASSKRAGGGGETQYF,TGTGCCAGCAGCAAAAGAGCGGGAGGGGGTGGAGAGACCCAGTACTTC,.,TRBV7-2,TRBJ2-5,TRBD2
CSVAGTSGNPWGNEQFF,TGCAGCGTGGCCGGGACTAGCGGGAACCCATGGGGGAATGAGCAGTTCTTC,few,TRBV29-1,TRBJ2-1,TRBD2
CASSSPTGAPLNTEAFF,TGTGCCAGCAGCTCCCCGACAGGGGCGCCGCTGAACACTGAAGCTTTCTTT,.,TRBV11-2,TRBJ1-1,TRBD1
CASASFQETQYF,TGTGCCAGCGCTTCATTCCAAGAGACCCAGTACTTC,.,TRBV6-6,TRBJ2-5,.
CASSTGSWEQYF,TGTGCCAGCAGTACAGGGTCTTGGGAGCAGTACTTC,.,TRBV2,TRBJ2-7,.
CASSLRQGADYGYTF,TGCGCCAGCAGCTTGCGACAGGGGGCTGACTATGGCTACACCTTC,.,TRBV5-1,TRBJ1-2,TRBD1
CASSEALGRAFSNEQFF,TGTGCCAGCAGTGAAGCGCTAGGCAGGGCCTTTTCCAATGAGCAGTTCTTC,.,TRBV6-1,TRBJ2-1,.
CASSPTGLLGNTEAFF,TGTGCCAGCAGCCCAACTGGCCTCTTGGGGAACACTGAAGCTTTCTTT,.,TRBV5-4,TRBJ1-1,.
CASSRLQLTSYEQYF,TGTGCCAGCAGTCGACTACAACTAACCTCCTACGAGCAGTACTTC,.,TRBV7-2,TRBJ2-7,.
CASSQEGGPSTDTQYF,TGCGCCAGCAGCCAAGAAGGGGGCCCAAGCACAGATACGCAGTATTTT,.,TRBV4-3,TRBJ2-3,TRBD1
CASSTGTGGGQPQHF,TGTGCCAGTAGTACAGGGACAGGGGGCGGTCAGCCCCAGCATTTT,.,TRBV19,TRBJ1-5,TRBD1
CASSKGGETGVEAFF,TGTGCCAGCAGCAAAGGAGGGGAGACAGGGGTTGAAGCTTTCTTT,.,TRBV21-1,TRBJ1-1,.
CASSEGRGSDTQYF,TGTGCCAGCAGTGAAGGTCGGGGATCAGATACGCAGTATTTT,.,TRBV6-1,TRBJ2-3,.
CAIGAGDQPQHF,TGTGCCATCGGGGCGGGGGATCAGCCCCAGCATTTT,.,TRBV10-3,TRBJ1-5,.
CASSPLAATPYEQYF,TGTGCCAGCAGCCCTCTAGCGGCTACCCCCTACGAGCAGTACTTC,once,TRBV14,TRBJ2-7,TRBD2
CASSEILAGSDEQFF,TGTGCCAGCAGTGAAATACTAGCGGGAAGTGATGAGCAGTTCTTC,once,TRBV2,TRBJ2-1,TRBD2
CASSLGTSGAQETQYF,TGTGCCAGCAGCTTGGGGACTAGCGGAGCTCAAGAGACCCAGTACTTC,.,TRBV5-4,TRBJ2-5,TRBD2
CASSKEVGGAYGYTF,TGTGCCAGCAGCAAAGAGGTTGGCGGGGCCTATGGCTACACCTTC,once,TRBV11-2,TRBJ1-2,.
CAWSPLRRDPYEQYF,TGTGCCTGGAGTCCTCTTAGGCGGGACCCCTACGAGCAGTACTTC,.,TRBV30,TRBJ2-7,.
CASGEHKARLDEQFF,TGCGCCAGCGGGGAACACAAGGCAAGACTAGATGAGCAGTTCTTC,.,TRBV5-1,TRBJ2-1,.
CASSEGLAGVREQFF,TGTGCCAGCAGTGAAGGACTAGCGGGAGTTCGAGAGCAGTTCTTC,.,TRBV6-1,TRBJ2-1,TRBD2
CASSLDTDYGYTF,TGTGCCAGCAGCTTAGACACAGACTATGGCTACACCTTC,.,TRBV7-9,TRBJ1-2,.
CAISEGGQGYGYTF,TGTGCCATCAGTGAAGGGGGCCAGGGGTATGGCTACACCTTC,.,TRBV10-3,TRBJ1-2,TRBD1
CASSRGQAQETQYF,TGTGCCAGTAGTAGGGGGCAGGCGCAAGAGACCCAGTACTTC,.,TRBV19,TRBJ2-5,.
CASSLESGANVLTF,TGCGCCAGCAGCCTCGAGTCTGGGGCCAACGTCCTGACTTTC,.,TRBV5-1,TRBJ2-6,.
CASSYVLGTANSPLHF,TGCGCCAGCAGCTACGTCCTAGGGACAGCTAATTCACCCCTCCACTTT,.,TRBV5-1,TRBJ1-6,TRBD1
CASSQEVGQPQHF,TGTGCCAGCAGCCAGGAGGTGGGTCAGCCCCAGCATTTT,.,TRBV5-4,TRBJ1-5,.
CASSLDMVNRFF,TGCGCCAGCAGCTTGGATATGGTAAATCGGTTCTTC,.,TRBV5-1,TRBJ2-1,.
CASSLELAGVDEQFF,TGCGCCAGCAGCTTGGAACTAGCGGGAGTTGATGAGCAGTTCTTC,.,TRBV5-1,TRBJ2-1,TRBD2
CASSLAGGTIQETQYF,TGCGCCAGCAGCTTGGCCGGGGGGACCATACAAGAGACCCAGTACTTC,.,TRBV5-1,TRBJ2-5,TRBD2
CASSRYGGNTEAFF,TGTGCCAGCAGCCGCTATGGCGGGAACACTGAAGCTTTCTTT,.,TRBV14,TRBJ1-1,.
CASRTLGGPNTGELFF,TGTGCCAGTAGGACCCTAGGGGGGCCGAACACCGGGGAGCTGTTTTTT,.,TRBV19,TRBJ2-2,.
CASSLVQGVVAKNIQYF,TGTGCCAGCAGCTTAGTACAGGGAGTAGTAGCCAAAAACATTCAGTACTTC,.,TRBV11-3,TRBJ2-4,.
CASRQGTSGYNEQFF,TGTGCCAGCCGACAAGGGACTAGCGGATACAATGAGCAGTTCTTC,.,TRBV6-5,TRBJ2-1,TRBD2
CASARGGNEKLFF,TGTGCCAGCGCCCGGGGGGGGAATGAAAAACTGTTTTTT,.,TRBV2,TRBJ1-4,.
CASSELVRQFF,TGTGCCAGCAGTGAGCTCGTCCGGCAGTTCTTC,.,TRBV2,TRBJ2-1,.